The following is a T cell receptor beta chain sequence with its context. This sample is part of a study of blood T cell repertoires in COVID-19. Study at large: Collection of acute and convalescent COVID-19 samples took place in the United States, Italy and Spain. From T cells, B-cell-depleted T cells, or PBMCs came the material, which was cDNA or gDNA.

The authors' processing: Counts of nucleated cells, estimated from reference gene primer amplification, were obtained. Some clones are missing from TCRdb's copy, which holds only in-frame ones; the method was immunoSEQ multiplex PCR. That table furnishes V, J and clone size, whereas the DNA furnished D and trimming. The profile covers 120,000 or so clones, with roughly 85% appearing a single time and about 7% taken by the ten largest. In germline, CDR1 is SGHDN, CDR2 FVKESK. CDR3 length equals 14 residues. V was pared by 4 bases and J by 12 bases, with 9 bases of the junction left unmatched. The source of this sequence is an elderly man with active or convalescent COVID-19. Material: peripheral blood. The V and J genes are TRBV14 and TRBJ1-6, with TRBD1 identical over 7 bases. Here the CDR3 DNA reads TGTGCCAGCAGCCTCCGGGACAGTCCCCAACCCCTCCACTTT. Translated: CASSLRDSPQPLHF.